One sample yielded the 25 T cell receptor beta chains listed below, sequenced in a study of T cell responses to AZD1222 COVID-19 vaccine. Using immunoSEQ multiplex PCR, the repertoire was profiled, and TCRdb retains in-frame clones only, with some absent. The sample has some 150,000 clones; around 92% are singletons. The sample was peripheral blood, taken on day 0 of AZD1222 vaccination. These receptor sequences come from an adult in good health.

This clone was observed a handful of times. The chain joins TRBV10-1 to TRBJ1-2, with D hard to call. Trimming left V 4 bases short and J 1 base short, with 4 bases between. CDR1 and CDR2 (germline): WNHNN, SYGVQD (reference sequence). The CDR3 has 12 residues. CDR3 bases: TGCGCCAGCAGTGGTCTTAACTATGGCTACACCTTC. It encodes CASSGLNYGYTF.

In this sample, this clone turned up once. The chain employs TRBV15 and TRBJ1-3, with D unclear. CDR1 is LNHNV, CDR2 YYDKDF, per germline (reference sequence). The V and J ends lost 5 bases and 2 bases respectively, with 7 bases between them. The CDR3 sequence is 13 residues long. CDR3 in amino acids: CATSLPAGNTIYF. The CDR3, as DNA: TGTGCCACCAGCCTCCCAGCTGGAAACACCATATATTTT.

The rearrangement joins TRBV29-1 to TRBJ1-2; no clear D. V lost 0 bases and J lost 0, with 14 bases in between. CDR3 length: 16 amino acids. CDR1 and CDR2 (germline): SQVTM, ANQGSEA. The CDR3 DNA is TGCAGCGTTGAAGAAGATGCGATCCTAGCTAACTATGGCTACACCTTC. Protein: CSVEEDAILANYGYTF.

The chain has TRBV28 and TRBJ1-2, with 9 positions matching TRBD1. The length of the CDR3 is 15 residues. V dropped 3 bases and J dropped 4; count of bases not matched to a gene: 6. The V gene's germline CDR1 is MDHEN and CDR2 SYDVKM. CDR3 sequence (DNA): TGTGCCAGCAGTTTCTCCACAGGGGGCGTCTATGGCTACACCTTC. Translation: CASSFSTGGVYGYTF.

The table lists this clone with a few counts. This chain links TRBV28 with TRBJ2-7, with no clear D. Germline-derived CDR1 and CDR2 are MDHEN and SYDVKM. Trimming removed 6 bases at V and 3 bases at J, with 12 bases between. This CDR3 has 13 amino acids. The CDR3 DNA reads TGTGCCAGCAGACCGGTCGGCAGCTACGAGCAGTACTTC. It codes for CASRPVGSYEQYF.

The chain combines TRBV18 with TRBJ2-7; 7 nucleotides align to TRBD2. The V segment lost 3 bases and the J segment 3 bases; nucleotides outside the gene matches: 2. The germline V gene has CDR1 KGHSH and CDR2 LQKENI. CDR3 length: 13 amino acids. Here the CDR3 DNA reads TGTGCCAGCTCACCGGGGAGGGGCTACGAGCAGTACTTC. Amino acid sequence: CASSPGRGYEQYF.

V gene TRBV7-2 combines with J gene TRBJ2-2, with 7 positions matching TRBD1. The trim removed 3 bases at V and 4 bases at J, leaving 8 bases unmatched. The germline CDR1 and CDR2 sequences are SGHTA and FQGNSA. The CDR3 is 16 amino acids. The CDR3 DNA reads as TGTGCCAGCAGCTTGTACGGGACAGTTCTCACCGGGGAGCTGTTTTTT. Amino acid sequence: CASSLYGTVLTGELFF.

The genes are TRBV3-1 (or the pseudogene TRBV3-2) and TRBJ1-2; 7 bases are a match to TRBD1. Trimming at V came to 8 bases and at J to 8 bases, leaving 8 bases not matched to a gene. CDR3 length: 12 residues. CDR1 LGHDT and CDR2 YNNKEL come from the germline V gene (reference sequence). This chain's CDR3 is CASARTGDGYTF. CDR3 nucleotide sequence: TGTGCCAGCGCCCGAACAGGGGACGGCTACACCTTC.

The chain is built from TRBV3-1 (or the pseudogene TRBV3-2) and TRBJ1-4; 7 bases map to TRBD1. This CDR3 comprises 16 residues. The V and J ends lost 5 bases and 6 bases, in that order; junction bases with no gene match: 12. Germline CDR1 reads LGHDT; CDR2 reads YNNKEL (reference sequence). This CDR3 is CASSTRDSFSYEKLFF. CDR3 DNA sequence: TGTGCCAGCAGCACCCGGGACAGCTTCTCCTATGAAAAACTGTTTTTT.

The CDR3 coding sequence is TGTGCCAGACGCCGGGAGGCCAAAAACATTCAGTACTTC. Translation gives CARRREAKNIQYF. The V gene is TRBV27, the J gene TRBJ2-4; possibly TRBD2 for D (6 bases). This CDR3 is 13 amino acids long. Trimming cost V 9 bases and J 1 base, with 10 bases left between them. Germline V gene sequence: CDR1 MNHEY, CDR2 SMNVEV (reference sequence).

The genes are TRBV4-2 and TRBJ1-2; 9 nucleotides match TRBD1. V was pared by 3 bases and J by 8 bases, with 13 bases of the junction left unmatched. The CDR3 runs 16 residues. Germline V lookup: CDR1 LGHNA, CDR2 YNFKEQ. The CDR3 region is CASSQDGQGQGVGYTF. Here the CDR3 DNA reads TGTGCCAGCAGCCAGGACGGACAGGGGCAAGGAGTCGGCTACACCTTC.

The V call is TRBV11-1, the J call TRBJ2-5, with 11 bases aligning to TRBD2. Germline loops: CDR1 SGHAT, CDR2 FQDESV (reference sequence). J gave up 5 bases and V 5 bases, and 4 bases lay outside the gene matches. The CDR3 totals 14 residues. The CDR3 nucleotides read TGTGCCAGCAGCCGGACTAGCGGGTTGGAGACCCAGTACTTC. Translated, it gives CASSRTSGLETQYF.

The rearrangement uses TRBV5-6 and TRBJ1-1; no clear D. CDR1 and CDR2 from the germline V gene are SGHDT and YYEEEE. The V and J ends lost 0 bases and 0 bases respectively, with 12 bases between them. This CDR3 contains 16 residues. This CDR3 is CASSLVGESMNTEAFF. CDR3 coding DNA: TGTGCCAGCAGCTTGGTTGGGGAGTCTATGAACACTGAAGCTTTCTTT.

This sequence joins TRBV5-4 and TRBJ2-7; TRBD2 matches at 14 bases. Germline V gene data show CDR1 as SGHNT and CDR2 as YYREEE (reference sequence). The V segment lost 4 bases and the J segment 6 bases; nucleotides outside the gene matches: 6. The CDR3 spans 15 residues. The CDR3 protein is CASSPQTSGRGEQYF. The CDR3, as DNA: TGTGCCAGCAGCCCCCAGACTAGCGGGAGGGGCGAGCAGTACTTC.

This rearrangement joins TRBV29-1 to TRBJ2-2, with D perhaps matching TRBD1 (6 bases). This CDR3 comprises 14 residues. Germline V gene sequence: CDR1 SQVTM, CDR2 ANQGSEA. V lost 2 bases and J 5 bases, leaving 12 bases between the germline ends. CDR3 coding DNA: TGCAGCGTTGAAACAGGGAGTGGGACCGGGGAGCTGTTTTTT. Protein product: CSVETGSGTGELFF.

This rearrangement joins TRBV12-3 or TRBV12-4 to TRBJ1-1; D is ambiguous. With 7 bases removed from V and 9 bases from J, the gap between germline ends came to 18 bases. CDR3 length: 13 amino acids. CDR3 sequence reads: CASTGPDREQAFF. The CDR3 DNA follows: TGTGCCAGCACCGGCCCTGACCGTGAGCAAGCTTTCTTT.

The V call is TRBV5-1, the J call TRBJ2-7, with 9 bases identical to TRBD1. CDR3 length equals 15 residues. In germline, CDR1 is SGHRS, CDR2 YFSETQ. The ends lost 0 bases at V and 4 bases at J; junction bases unmatched: 5. The chain's CDR3 is CASSLATGGSYEQYF. CDR3 in DNA: TGCGCCAGCAGCTTGGCCACAGGGGGCTCATACGAGCAGTACTTC.

V gene TRBV7-9 combines with J gene TRBJ1-4; D call uncertain. This CDR3 is built from 13 residues. Germline CDR1 reads SEHNR; CDR2 reads FQNEAQ (reference sequence). The ends were cut back, 4 bases at V and 11 bases at J, with 14 bases in the middle. CDR3 protein: CASSSLSFGKLFF. In DNA, the CDR3 is TGTGCCAGCAGCTCCCTCTCATTTGGGAAACTGTTTTTT.

The V gene is TRBV19, the J gene TRBJ1-5, with no clear D. The V end lost 3 bases, the J end lost 7 bases, and 13 bases lay between the germline ends. Germline V lookup: CDR1 LNHDA, CDR2 SQIVND (reference sequence). CDR3 length equals 14 residues. In nucleotides, the CDR3 is TGTGCCAGTAGTATCACGGCAGGAATGCAGCCCCAGCATTTT. Encoded protein: CASSITAGMQPQHF.

The V and J genes are TRBV10-1 and TRBJ2-2, with no clear D. Germline-derived CDR1 and CDR2 are WNHNN and SYGVQD (reference sequence). V lost 3 bases and J lost 3, with 11 bases in between. This CDR3 is 15 amino acids long. CDR3: CASSDPASHTGELFF. The CDR3 coding sequence is TGCGCCAGCAGTGACCCAGCCAGCCACACCGGGGAGCTGTTTTTT.

The chain has TRBV7-2 and TRBJ2-5; no firm D call. Trimming removed 1 base at V and 6 bases at J, with 15 bases between. The CDR3 runs 15 residues. CDR1 and CDR2 (germline): SGHTA, FQGNSA. DNA of the CDR3: TGTGCCAGCAGCTTAGACCCGATCAGGCGACAGACCCAGTACTTC. Translated: CASSLDPIRRQTQYF.

The J gene is TRBJ1-5, the V gene TRBV6-2 or TRBV6-3; TRBD1 might be the D (5 bases). With 2 bases removed from V and 6 bases from J, the gap between germline ends came to 20 bases. This CDR3 region has 17 residues. Per the germline V gene, CDR1 is MNHEY and CDR2 is SVGEGT. CDR3 nucleotide sequence: TGTGCCAGCAGTTACCCAATACCCCAGGGTGTCAGTCAGCCCCAGCATTTT. Translation: CASSYPIPQGVSQPQHF.

This clone was seen only a few times. The chain uses TRBV6-6 and TRBJ1-1; no clear D. The germline gives CDR1 MNHNY, CDR2 SVGAGI (reference sequence). The CDR3 contains 12 residues. Trimming stripped 3 bases from V and 8 bases from J, with 10 bases between. CDR3 protein: CASSYPRVEAFF. The CDR3 DNA reads TGTGCCAGCAGTTATCCACGGGTGGAAGCTTTCTTT.

With respect to this clone: Other DNA sequences in the same sample also yield this CDR3. The J gene is TRBJ1-2, the V gene TRBV3-1 (or the pseudogene TRBV3-2); tentatively, D is TRBD1 (5 bases). Germline V gives CDR1 LGHDT, CDR2 YNNKEL (reference sequence). The CDR3 is made up of 14 amino acids. The V end lost 1 base, the J end lost 2 bases, and 8 bases lay between the germline ends. CDR3 sequence: CASSQGRVNYGYTF. The CDR3 nucleotides are TGTGCCAGCAGCCAAGGCAGGGTCAACTATGGCTACACCTTC.

This chain links TRBV27 with TRBJ1-5; D unclear. Per germline, CDR1 MNHEY and CDR2 SMNVEV (reference sequence). Trimming took 3 bases from V and 0 from J, leaving 12 bases between them. This CDR3 has 16 amino acids. CDR3 DNA: TGTGCCAGCAGTTTGGGAGGGCTTTATAGCAATCAGCCCCAGCATTTT. Translation gives CASSLGGLYSNQPQHF.